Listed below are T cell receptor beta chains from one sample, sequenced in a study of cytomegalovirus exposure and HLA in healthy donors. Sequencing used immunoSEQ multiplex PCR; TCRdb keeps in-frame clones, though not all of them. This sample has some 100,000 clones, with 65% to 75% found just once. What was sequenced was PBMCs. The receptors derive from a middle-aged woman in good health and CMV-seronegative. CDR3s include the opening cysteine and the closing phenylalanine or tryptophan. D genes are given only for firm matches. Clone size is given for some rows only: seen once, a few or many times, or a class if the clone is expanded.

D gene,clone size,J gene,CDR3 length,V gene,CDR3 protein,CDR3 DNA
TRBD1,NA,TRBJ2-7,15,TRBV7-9,CASSLNRDSLYEQYF,TGTGCCAGCAGCTTAAACCGGGACAGCCTCTACGAGCAGTACTTC
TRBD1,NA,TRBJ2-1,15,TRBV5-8,CASSATGGAYNEQFF,TGTGCCAGCAGCGCGACAGGGGGCGCTTACAATGAGCAGTTCTTC
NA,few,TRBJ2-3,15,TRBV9,CASSVVGGLTDTQYF,TGTGCCAGCAGCGTAGTGGGGGGGCTCACAGATACGCAGTATTTT
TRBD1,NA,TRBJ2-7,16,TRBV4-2,CASSQDLGDSSYEQYF,TGTGCCAGCAGCCAAGATTTGGGGGACAGCTCCTACGAGCAGTACTTC
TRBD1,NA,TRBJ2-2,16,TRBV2,CASTPRQGVNTGELFF,TGTGCCAGTACCCCCCGCCAGGGGGTAAACACCGGGGAGCTGTTTTTT
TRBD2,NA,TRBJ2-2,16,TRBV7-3,CASSLAGGTNTGELFF,TGTGCCAGCAGCTTAGCGGGGGGTACGAACACCGGGGAGCTGTTTTTT
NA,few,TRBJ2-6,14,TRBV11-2,CASSSISGANVLTF,TGTGCCAGCAGCTCTATATCTGGGGCCAACGTCCTGACTTTC
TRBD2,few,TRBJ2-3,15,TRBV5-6,CASSLYGGATDTQYF,TGTGCCAGCAGCTTGTACGGGGGGGCGACAGATACGCAGTATTTT
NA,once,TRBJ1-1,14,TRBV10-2,CASSETTVPLRAFF,TGCGCCAGCAGTGAGACGACAGTGCCCCTTCGGGCTTTCTTT
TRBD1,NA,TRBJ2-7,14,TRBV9,CASSPRQGPYEQYF,TGTGCCAGCAGCCCGCGACAGGGTCCCTACGAGCAGTACTTC
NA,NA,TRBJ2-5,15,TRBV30,CAWSVFLASQETQYF,TGTGCCTGGAGTGTATTCTTGGCATCTCAAGAGACCCAGTACTTC
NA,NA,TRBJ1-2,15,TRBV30,CAWGAGLGPNYGYTF,TGTGCCTGGGGGGCCGGGTTAGGTCCTAACTATGGCTACACCTTC
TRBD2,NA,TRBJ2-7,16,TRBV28,CASSPLTSGGFYEQYF,TGTGCCAGCAGTCCCCTGACTAGCGGGGGGTTCTACGAGCAGTACTTC
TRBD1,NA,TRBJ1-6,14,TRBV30,CAWSAGQGNSPLHF,TGTGCCTGGAGTGCCGGACAGGGGAATTCACCCCTCCACTTT
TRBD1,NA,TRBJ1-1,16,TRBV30,CAWSYLAGGLNTEAFF,TGTGCCTGGAGTTACCTAGCAGGGGGCTTGAACACTGAAGCTTTCTTT
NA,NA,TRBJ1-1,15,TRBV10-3,CAIRVGGAADTEAFF,TGTGCCATCAGGGTGGGGGGGGCGGCGGACACTGAAGCTTTCTTT
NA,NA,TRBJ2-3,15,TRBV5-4,CASSLNGRDADTQYF,TGTGCCAGCAGCTTGAACGGGAGAGACGCAGATACGCAGTATTTT
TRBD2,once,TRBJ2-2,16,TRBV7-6,CASSLEGLVATGELFF,TGTGCCAGCAGCTTAGAAGGACTAGTTGCCACCGGGGAGCTGTTTTTT
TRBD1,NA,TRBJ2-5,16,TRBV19,CASSPRGQGRGETQYF,TGTGCCAGTAGTCCGAGAGGACAGGGGAGAGGGGAGACCCAGTACTTC
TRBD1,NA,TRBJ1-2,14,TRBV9,CASSVEDRGDGYTF,TGTGCCAGCAGCGTGGAGGACAGGGGAGACGGCTACACCTTC
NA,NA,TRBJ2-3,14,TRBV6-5,CASSTGEGADTQYF,TGTGCCAGCAGTACGGGGGAGGGGGCAGATACGCAGTATTTT
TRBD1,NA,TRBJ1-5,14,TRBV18,CASSPDRVGQPQHF,TGTGCCAGCTCACCCGACAGGGTGGGGCAGCCCCAGCATTTT
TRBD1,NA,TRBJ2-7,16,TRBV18,CASSPSNGQGRYEQYF,TGTGCCAGCTCACCAAGCAACGGACAGGGAAGATACGAGCAGTACTTC
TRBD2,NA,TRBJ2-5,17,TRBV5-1,CASSFMGSGSLRETQYF,TGCGCCAGCAGCTTTATGGGGAGCGGGAGTCTGCGCGAGACCCAGTACTTC
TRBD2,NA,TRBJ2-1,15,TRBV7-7,CASSRTSGRNNEQFF,TGTGCTAGCAGCCGTACTAGCGGGAGAAACAATGAGCAGTTCTTC
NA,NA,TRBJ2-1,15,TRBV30,CAWTPALAPYNEQFF,TGTGCCTGGACTCCCGCCCTAGCGCCGTACAATGAGCAGTTCTTC
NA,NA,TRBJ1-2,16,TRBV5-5,CASTGLRASGGYGYTF,TGTGCCAGCACCGGGCTCCGGGCTTCAGGAGGGTATGGCTACACCTTC
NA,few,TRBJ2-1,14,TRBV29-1,CSVGQRHSYNEQFF,TGCAGCGTTGGTCAGCGCCACTCCTACAATGAGCAGTTCTTC
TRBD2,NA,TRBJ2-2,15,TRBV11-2,CATRRGAGNTGELFF,TGTGCCACCAGGCGGGGGGCCGGGAACACCGGGGAGCTGTTTTTT
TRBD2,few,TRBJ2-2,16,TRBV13,CASSIPSGGGSGELFF,TGTGCCAGCAGCATCCCTAGCGGAGGCGGATCCGGGGAGCTGTTTTTT
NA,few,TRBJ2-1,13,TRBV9,CASSVDLANEQFF,TGTGCCAGCAGCGTAGACCTAGCGAATGAGCAGTTCTTC
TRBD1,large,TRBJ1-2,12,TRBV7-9,CASSDRVDGYTF,TGTGCCAGCAGTGACAGGGTCGATGGCTACACCTTC
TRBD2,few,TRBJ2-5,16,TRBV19,CASRQSGLAGMETQYF,TGTGCCAGTAGGCAGAGTGGACTAGCGGGGATGGAGACCCAGTACTTC
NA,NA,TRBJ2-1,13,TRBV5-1,CASSFGRQNEQFF,TGCGCCAGCAGCTTTGGGAGGCAAAATGAGCAGTTCTTC
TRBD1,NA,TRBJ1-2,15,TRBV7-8,CASSSSPDRAYGYTF,TGTGCCAGCAGCTCTTCCCCCGACAGGGCCTATGGCTACACCTTC
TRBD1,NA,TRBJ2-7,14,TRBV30,CAWPASDRFYEQYF,TGTGCCTGGCCGGCCTCGGACAGGTTCTACGAGCAGTACTTC
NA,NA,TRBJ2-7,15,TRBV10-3,CAISEGKGGPYEQYF,TGTGCCATCAGTGAGGGAAAAGGGGGACCCTACGAGCAGTACTTC
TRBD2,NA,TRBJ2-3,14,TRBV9,CASSTQTSRDTQYF,TGTGCCAGCAGCACCCAGACTAGCCGGGATACGCAGTATTTT
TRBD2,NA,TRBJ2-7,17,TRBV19,CASSIRTSGYTIYEQYF,TGTGCCAGTAGTATCCGGACTAGCGGGTATACTATTTACGAGCAGTACTTC
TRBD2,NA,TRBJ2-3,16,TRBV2,CASSVLAGVGTDTQYF,TGTGCCAGCAGTGTTCTAGCGGGAGTTGGCACAGATACGCAGTATTTT
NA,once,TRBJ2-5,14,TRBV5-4,CASSGGTVQETQYF,TGTGCCAGCAGCGGAGGGACGGTCCAAGAGACCCAGTACTTC
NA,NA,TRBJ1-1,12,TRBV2,CASSEVSGFPFF,TGTGCCAGCAGTGAAGTTTCGGGATTTCCTTTCTTT
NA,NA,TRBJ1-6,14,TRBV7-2,CASSLQSSNSPLHF,TGTGCCAGCAGCTTACAGTCCAGTAATTCCCCCCTCCACTTT
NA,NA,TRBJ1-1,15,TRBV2,CASSEDGQLNTEAFF,TGTGCCAGCAGTGAAGATGGGCAGCTGAACACTGAAGCTTTCTTT
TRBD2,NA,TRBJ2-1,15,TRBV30,CAWSVLLAGPHEQFF,TGTGCCTGGAGTGTGTTACTAGCGGGGCCCCATGAGCAGTTCTTC
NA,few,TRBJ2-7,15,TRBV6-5,CASSYSGTISYEQYF,TGTGCCAGCAGTTACTCGGGGACAATCTCCTACGAGCAGTACTTC
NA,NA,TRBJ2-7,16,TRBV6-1,CASSESGRGPHYEQYF,TGTGCCAGCAGTGAATCAGGCAGGGGACCCCACTACGAGCAGTACTTC
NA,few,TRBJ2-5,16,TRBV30,CAWTKGDYSFQETQYF,TGTGCCTGGACTAAGGGGGATTACAGCTTCCAAGAGACCCAGTACTTC
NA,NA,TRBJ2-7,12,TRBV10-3,CAISEAVYEQYF,TGTGCCATCAGTGAGGCGGTTTACGAGCAGTACTTC
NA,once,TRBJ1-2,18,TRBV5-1,CASSPRTTNSRSNYGYTF,TGCGCCAGCAGCCCTCGGACAACCAATTCGAGGAGTAACTATGGCTACACCTTC
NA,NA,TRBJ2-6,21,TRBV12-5,CASGFSIRTPDLSSGANVLTF,TGTGCTAGTGGTTTTTCAATTAGGACACCGGATCTCAGCTCTGGGGCCAACGTCCTGACTTTC